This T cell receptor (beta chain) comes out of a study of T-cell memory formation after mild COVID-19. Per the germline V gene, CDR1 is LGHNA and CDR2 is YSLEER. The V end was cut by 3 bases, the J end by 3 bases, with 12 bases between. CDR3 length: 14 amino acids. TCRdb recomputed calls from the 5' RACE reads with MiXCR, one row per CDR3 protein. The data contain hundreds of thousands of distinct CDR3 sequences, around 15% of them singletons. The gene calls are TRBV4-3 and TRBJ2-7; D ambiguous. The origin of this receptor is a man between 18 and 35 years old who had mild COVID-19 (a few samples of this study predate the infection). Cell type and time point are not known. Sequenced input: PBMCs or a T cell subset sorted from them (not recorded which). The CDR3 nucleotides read TGCGCCAGCAGCCAGCGTACAGATTACTACGAGCAGTACTTC. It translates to CASSQRTDYYEQYF.